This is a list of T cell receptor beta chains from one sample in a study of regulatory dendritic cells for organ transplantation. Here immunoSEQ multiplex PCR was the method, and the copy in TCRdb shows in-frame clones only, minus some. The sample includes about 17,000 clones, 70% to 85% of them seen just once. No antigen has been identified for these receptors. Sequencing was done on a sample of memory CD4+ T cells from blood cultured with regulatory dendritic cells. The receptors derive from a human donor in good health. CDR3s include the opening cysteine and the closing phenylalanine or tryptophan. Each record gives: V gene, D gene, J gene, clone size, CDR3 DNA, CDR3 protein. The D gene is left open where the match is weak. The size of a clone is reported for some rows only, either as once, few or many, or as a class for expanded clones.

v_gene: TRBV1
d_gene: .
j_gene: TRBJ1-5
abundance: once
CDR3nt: TGCACCAGCAGCCAGGGCCCGGGACAGCGCAATCAGCCCCAGCATTTT
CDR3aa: CTSSQGPGQRNQPQHF

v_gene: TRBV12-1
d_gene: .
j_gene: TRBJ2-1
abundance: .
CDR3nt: TGTGCCAGCAGCTCCCCGTCCGGGACTAGCGCCGAGTTAGGGGACAATGAGCAGTTCTTC
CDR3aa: CASSSPSGTSAELGDNEQFF

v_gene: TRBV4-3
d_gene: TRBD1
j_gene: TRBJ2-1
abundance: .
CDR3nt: TGCGCCAGCAGTCTGGACAGGGGAACGTTCTTC
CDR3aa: CASSLDRGTFF

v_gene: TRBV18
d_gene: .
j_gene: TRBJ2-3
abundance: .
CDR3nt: TGTGCCAGCTCACCCCGGGGCACAGATACGCAGTATTTT
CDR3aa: CASSPRGTDTQYF

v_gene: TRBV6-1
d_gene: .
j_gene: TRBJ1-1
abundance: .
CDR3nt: TGTGCCAGCAGCCAGATGCAGGGAAACACTGAAGCTTTCTTT
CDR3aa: CASSQMQGNTEAFF

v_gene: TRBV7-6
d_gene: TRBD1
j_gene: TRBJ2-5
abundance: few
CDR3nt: TGTGCCAGCAGCCCGACAGGGACCCAAGAGACCCAGTACTTC
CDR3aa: CASSPTGTQETQYF

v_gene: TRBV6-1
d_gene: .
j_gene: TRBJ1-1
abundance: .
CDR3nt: TGTGCCAGCAGTGAAAGGCAGGGTGGCCCTATGAACACTGAAGCTTTCTTT
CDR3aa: CASSERQGGPMNTEAFF

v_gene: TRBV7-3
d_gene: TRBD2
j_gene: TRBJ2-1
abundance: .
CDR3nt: TGTGCCAGCAGCTTAACGACTAGCGGGAACCGGTTCTTC
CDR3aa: CASSLTTSGNRFF

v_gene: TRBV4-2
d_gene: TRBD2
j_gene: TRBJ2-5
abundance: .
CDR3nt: TGTGCCAGCAGCCAGACCCTTTCTAGCGGGGGGCAAGAGACCCAGTACTTC
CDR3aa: CASSQTLSSGGQETQYF

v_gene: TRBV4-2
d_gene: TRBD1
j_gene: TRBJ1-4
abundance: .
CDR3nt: TGTGCCAGCAGCCTAACGACAGGGGGGGGTATAGGGGAAAAACTGTTTTTT
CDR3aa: CASSLTTGGGIGEKLFF

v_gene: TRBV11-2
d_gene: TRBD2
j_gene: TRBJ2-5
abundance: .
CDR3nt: TGTGCCAGCAGCTTGGGAGCGGGGAAGCAAGAGACCCAGTACTTC
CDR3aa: CASSLGAGKQETQYF

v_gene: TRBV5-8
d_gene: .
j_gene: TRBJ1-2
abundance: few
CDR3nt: TGTGCCAGCAGTTCTAGGCCCGTGAACTATGGCTACACCTTC
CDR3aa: CASSSRPVNYGYTF

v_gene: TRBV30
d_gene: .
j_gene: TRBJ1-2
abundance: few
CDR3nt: TGTGCCTGGAGCGCCTTCCTGCCCGGGAACACCTTC
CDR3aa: CAWSAFLPGNTF

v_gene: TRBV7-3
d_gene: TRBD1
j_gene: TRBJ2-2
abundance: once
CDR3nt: TGTGCCAGCAGCGTAGCCTCAGGGACAGTGGGGACCGGGGAGCTGTTTTTT
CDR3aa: CASSVASGTVGTGELFF

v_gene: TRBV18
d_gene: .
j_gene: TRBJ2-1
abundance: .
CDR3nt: TGTGCCAGCTCACCGGGCTGGAGGGGAGGCCTATACAATGAGCAGTTCTTC
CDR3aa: CASSPGWRGGLYNEQFF

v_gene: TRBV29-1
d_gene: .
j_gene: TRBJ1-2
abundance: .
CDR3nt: TGCAGCGCCGGGACCTCCTATGGCTACACCTTC
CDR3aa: CSAGTSYGYTF

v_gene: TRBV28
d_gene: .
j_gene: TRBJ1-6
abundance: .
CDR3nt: TGTGCCAGCAGTATCCCCCAGGGTCGTCCCCTCCACTTT
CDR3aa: CASSIPQGRPLHF

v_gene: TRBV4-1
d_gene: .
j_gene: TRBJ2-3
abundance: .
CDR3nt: TGCGCCAGCAGCCAAGTCCCCAGCGGGCCAGATACGCAGTATTTT
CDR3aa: CASSQVPSGPDTQYF

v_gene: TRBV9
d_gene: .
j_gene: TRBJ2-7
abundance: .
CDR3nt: TGTGCCAGCAGCCTCCGGACGGGTGCCTACGAGCAGTACTTC
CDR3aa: CASSLRTGAYEQYF

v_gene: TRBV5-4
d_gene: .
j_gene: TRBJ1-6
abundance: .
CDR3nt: TGTGCCAGCAGCTTGGACGGCCTGTCCTATAATTCACCCCTCCACTTT
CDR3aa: CASSLDGLSYNSPLHF

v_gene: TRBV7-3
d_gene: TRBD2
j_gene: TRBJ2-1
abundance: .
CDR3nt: TGTGCCAGCAGCTCTGGACTAGCGCAGAGTGGCTACAATGAGCAGTTCTTC
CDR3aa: CASSSGLAQSGYNEQFF

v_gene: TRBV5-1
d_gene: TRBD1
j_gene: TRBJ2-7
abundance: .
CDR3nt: TGCGCCAGCAGCCGAAAAACAGGGGCCGGACACTACGAGCAGTACTTC
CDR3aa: CASSRKTGAGHYEQYF

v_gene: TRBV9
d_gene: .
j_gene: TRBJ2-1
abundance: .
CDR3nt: TGTGCCAGCAGTCTAGGGCTAGCGAGTGTGGAGCAGTTCTTC
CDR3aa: CASSLGLASVEQFF

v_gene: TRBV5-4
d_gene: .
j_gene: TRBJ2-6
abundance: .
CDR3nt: TGTGCCAGCACCTTAGGCAGGGGGGGCTCTGGGGCCAACGTCCTGACTTTC
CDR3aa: CASTLGRGGSGANVLTF

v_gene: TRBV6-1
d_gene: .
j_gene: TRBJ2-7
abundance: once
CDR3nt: TGTGCCAGCAGTGTGACAGCAAATTCCTACGAGCAGTACTTC
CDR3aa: CASSVTANSYEQYF

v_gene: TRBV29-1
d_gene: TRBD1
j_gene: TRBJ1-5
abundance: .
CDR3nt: TGCAGTGCTACAGGGGGCGCGGGACAGCCCCAGCATTTT
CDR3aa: CSATGGAGQPQHF

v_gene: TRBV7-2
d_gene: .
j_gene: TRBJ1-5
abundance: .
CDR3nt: TGTGCCAGCAGCTCTCAGGGTGATCAGCCCCAGCATTTT
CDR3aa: CASSSQGDQPQHF

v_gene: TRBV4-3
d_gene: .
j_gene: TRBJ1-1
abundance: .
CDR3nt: TGCGCCAGCAGCCAAGGTACGAACACTGAAGCTTTCTTT
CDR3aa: CASSQGTNTEAFF

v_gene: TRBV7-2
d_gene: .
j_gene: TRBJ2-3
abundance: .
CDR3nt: TGTGCCAGCAGCTCAGGGGGGCAGACGATTAACACAGATACGCAGTATTTT
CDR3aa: CASSSGGQTINTDTQYF

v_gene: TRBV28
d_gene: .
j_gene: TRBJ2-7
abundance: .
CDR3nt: TGTGCCACCTCGGTTTGGAGGGTAAGCTCCTACGAGCAGTACTTC
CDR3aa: CATSVWRVSSYEQYF

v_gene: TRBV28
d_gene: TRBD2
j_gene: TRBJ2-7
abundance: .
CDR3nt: TGTGCCAGCAGTTTATCACTAGCGGGAGGACGCGAGCAGTACTTC
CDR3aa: CASSLSLAGGREQYF

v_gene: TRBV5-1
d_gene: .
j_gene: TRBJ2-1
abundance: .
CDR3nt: TGCGCCAGCAGCGCACAGGGCAATGAGCAGTTCTTC
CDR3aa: CASSAQGNEQFF

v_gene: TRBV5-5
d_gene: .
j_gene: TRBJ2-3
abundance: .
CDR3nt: TGTGCCAGCAAGAAGGACTTCCTAAACACAGATACGCAGTATTTT
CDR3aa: CASKKDFLNTDTQYF

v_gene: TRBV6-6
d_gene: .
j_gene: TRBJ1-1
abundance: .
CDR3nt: TGTGCCACACACAAACTAACGGGGCAGCGAAACACTGAAGCTTTCTTT
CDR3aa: CATHKLTGQRNTEAFF

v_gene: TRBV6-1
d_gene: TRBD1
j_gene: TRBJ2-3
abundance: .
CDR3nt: TGTGCCAGCTGGGACAGGGGGCTTGTGGCAGATACGCAGTATTTT
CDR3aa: CASWDRGLVADTQYF

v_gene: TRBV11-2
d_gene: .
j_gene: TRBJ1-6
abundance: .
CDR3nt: TGTGCCAGCAGGCCTCTAATAAGCCCCGGCGGACCCCTCCACTTT
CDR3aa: CASRPLISPGGPLHF

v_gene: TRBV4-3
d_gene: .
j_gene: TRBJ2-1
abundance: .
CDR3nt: TGCGCCAGCAGCCAAGATCGCCAGGTCTTGCAGTTCTTC
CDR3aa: CASSQDRQVLQFF

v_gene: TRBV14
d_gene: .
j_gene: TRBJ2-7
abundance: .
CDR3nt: TGTGCCAGCAGCCCTAGCTGGGGCGAGCAGTACTTC
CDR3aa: CASSPSWGEQYF

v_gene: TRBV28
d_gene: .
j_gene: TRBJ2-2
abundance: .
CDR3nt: TGTGCCAGCAGTTTCGGCGGAAACACCGGGGAGCTGTTTTTT
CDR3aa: CASSFGGNTGELFF

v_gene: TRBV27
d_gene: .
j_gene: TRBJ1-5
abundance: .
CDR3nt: TGTGCCAGCAGTTTGTTAGCAGGGGGCAATCAGCCCCAGCATTTT
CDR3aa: CASSLLAGGNQPQHF

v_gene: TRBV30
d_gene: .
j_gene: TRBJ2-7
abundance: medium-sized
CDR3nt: TGTGCCTGGAGGTCCGCTTACGAGCAGTACTTC
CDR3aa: CAWRSAYEQYF

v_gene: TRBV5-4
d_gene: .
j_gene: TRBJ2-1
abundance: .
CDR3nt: TGTGCCAGCCAAAGCGGAAGCTCCTACAATGAGCAGTTCTTC
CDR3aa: CASQSGSSYNEQFF

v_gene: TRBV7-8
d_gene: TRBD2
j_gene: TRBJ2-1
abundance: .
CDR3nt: TGTGCCAGCAGCCTCAACCCGGGACTAGCTGATTACAATGAGCAGTTCTTC
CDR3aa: CASSLNPGLADYNEQFF

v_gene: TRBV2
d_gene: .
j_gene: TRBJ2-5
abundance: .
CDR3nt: TGTGCCAGCAGTGAATTGGGCACAGGCCAAGAGACCCAGTACTTC
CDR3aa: CASSELGTGQETQYF

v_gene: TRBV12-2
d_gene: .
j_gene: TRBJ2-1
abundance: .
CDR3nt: TGTGCAAGTCGCTTAGCCCGGACTAGCGGGGGGTGTGGCAATGAGCAGTTCTTC
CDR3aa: CASRLARTSGGCGNEQFF

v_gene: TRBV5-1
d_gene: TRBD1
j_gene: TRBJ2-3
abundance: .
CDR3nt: TGCGCCAGCAGCTTGGTGGGACAGGTGACAGATACGCAGTATTTT
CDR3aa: CASSLVGQVTDTQYF

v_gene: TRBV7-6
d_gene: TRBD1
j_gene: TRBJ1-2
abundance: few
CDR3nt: TGTGCCAGCAGCCAAACCGGGGACAGATCCTATGGCTACACCTTC
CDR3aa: CASSQTGDRSYGYTF

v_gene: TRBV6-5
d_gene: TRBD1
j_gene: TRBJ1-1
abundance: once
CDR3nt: TGTGCCAGCAGTTTTCCCCGGACAGGGGGGCGCACTGAAGCTTTCTTT
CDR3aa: CASSFPRTGGRTEAFF

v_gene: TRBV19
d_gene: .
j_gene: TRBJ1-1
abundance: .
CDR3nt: TGTGCCAGTAGTATCAGAACAAGGGGTGGCACTGAAGCTTTCTTT
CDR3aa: CASSIRTRGGTEAFF

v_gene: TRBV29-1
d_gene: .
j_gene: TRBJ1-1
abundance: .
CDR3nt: TGCAGCGTTGAACGGGGGTACACTGAAGCTTTCTTT
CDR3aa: CSVERGYTEAFF

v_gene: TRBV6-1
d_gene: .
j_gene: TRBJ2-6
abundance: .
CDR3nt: TGTGCCAGCAGTGAACCCCCCTCTGGGGCCAACGTCCTGACTTTC
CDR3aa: CASSEPPSGANVLTF

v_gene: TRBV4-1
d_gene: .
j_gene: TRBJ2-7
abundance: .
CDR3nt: TGCGCCAGCAGCCAAGATGTCCTCTTAGCGGACTCCTACGAGCAGTACTTC
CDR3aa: CASSQDVLLADSYEQYF

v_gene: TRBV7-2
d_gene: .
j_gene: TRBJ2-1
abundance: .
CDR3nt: TGTGCCAGCAGCTTCCGGAGGGGCGATGAGCAGTTCTTC
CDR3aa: CASSFRRGDEQFF

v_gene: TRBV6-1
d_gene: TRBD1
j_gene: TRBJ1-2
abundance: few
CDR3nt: TGTGCCAGCAGTGAACAGGGACAGATTTATGGCTACACCTTC
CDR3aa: CASSEQGQIYGYTF

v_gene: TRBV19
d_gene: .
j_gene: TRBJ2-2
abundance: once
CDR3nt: TGTGCCAGTAGTGGTTGGACACCCGGGACCGGGGAGCTGTTTTTT
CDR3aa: CASSGWTPGTGELFF

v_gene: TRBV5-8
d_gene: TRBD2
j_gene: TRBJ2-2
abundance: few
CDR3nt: TGTGCCAGCAGCAGGGCCGGACTAGCGGGAGGTGCGAACACCGGGGAGCTGTTTTTT
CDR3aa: CASSRAGLAGGANTGELFF

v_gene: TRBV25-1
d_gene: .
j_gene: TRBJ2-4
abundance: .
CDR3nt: TGTGCCAGCAGTGAATGGAATGATAGGGTAGCCAAAAACATTCAGTACTTC
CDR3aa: CASSEWNDRVAKNIQYF

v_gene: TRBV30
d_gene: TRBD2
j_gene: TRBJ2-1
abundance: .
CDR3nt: TGTGCCTACACCCGGGGGGGATTATACAATGAGCAGTTCTTC
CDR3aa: CAYTRGGLYNEQFF

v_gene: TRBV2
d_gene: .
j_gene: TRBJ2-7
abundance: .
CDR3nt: TGTGCCAGCAGTGATGCGGGGGCCAGCTCCTACGAGCAGTACTTC
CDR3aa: CASSDAGASSYEQYF

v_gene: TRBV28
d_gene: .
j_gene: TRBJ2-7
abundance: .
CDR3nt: TGTGCCAGCAGTTTACCCGGGAATCGGTACGAGCAGTACTTC
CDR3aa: CASSLPGNRYEQYF